This T cell receptor beta chain originates from a study of T cell responses to AZD1222 COVID-19 vaccine. Findings and limits, study-wide: In a largely white British group with more females than males, clonal diversity was possibly underestimated.

A note on this clone: Antigen specificity is unknown.

Sequencing used immunoSEQ multiplex PCR; TCRdb keeps in-frame clones, though not all of them. This repertoire shows 160,000 or so clones, about nine tenths found once; its top ten account for about 7%. The TCR sequence derives from an adult who had recovered from COVID-19. The material sequenced was peripheral blood, taken after recovery from COVID-19.

CDR3 nucleotide sequence: TGTGCCAGCAGTGAAGCGCTGGGTAAGGGCGAGCAGTACTTC. Translating it yields CASSEALGKGEQYF. The chain employs TRBV2 and TRBJ2-7; D is uncertain. The germline V gene has CDR1 SNHLY and CDR2 FYNNEI. Trimming took 0 bases from V and 6 from J, leaving 12 bases between them. This CDR3 contains 14 residues.